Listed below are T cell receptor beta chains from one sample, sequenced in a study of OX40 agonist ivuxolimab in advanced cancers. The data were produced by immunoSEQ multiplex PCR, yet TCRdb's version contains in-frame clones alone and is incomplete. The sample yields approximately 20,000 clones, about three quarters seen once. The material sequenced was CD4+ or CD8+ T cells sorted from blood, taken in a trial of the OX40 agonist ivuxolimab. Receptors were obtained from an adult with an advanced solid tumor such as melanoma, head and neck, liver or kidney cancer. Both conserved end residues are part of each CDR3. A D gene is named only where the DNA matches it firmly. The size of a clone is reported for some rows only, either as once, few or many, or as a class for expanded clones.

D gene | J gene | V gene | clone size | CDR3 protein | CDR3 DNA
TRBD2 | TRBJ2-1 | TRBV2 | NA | CAHIGAGAYNEQFF | TGTGCCCACATCGGAGCGGGGGCCTACAATGAGCAGTTCTTC
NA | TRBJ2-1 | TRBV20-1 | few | CSASYNEQFF | TGCAGTGCCTCCTACAATGAGCAGTTCTTC
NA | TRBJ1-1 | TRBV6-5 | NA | CALLVGTWTFF | TGTGCCCTCCTGGTAGGGACCTGGACTTTCTTT
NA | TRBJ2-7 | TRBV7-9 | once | CASSANSVEQYF | TGTGCCAGCAGCGCCAATAGTGTCGAGCAGTACTTC
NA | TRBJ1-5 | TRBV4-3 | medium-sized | CASSQESNQPQHF | TGCGCCAGCAGCCAAGAGAGTAATCAGCCCCAGCATTTT
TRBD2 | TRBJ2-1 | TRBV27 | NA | CASSLSGRGYNEQFF | TGTGCCAGCAGTTTGAGCGGGAGGGGTTACAATGAGCAGTTCTTC
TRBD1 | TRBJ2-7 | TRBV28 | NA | CASSLRQGADEQYF | TGTGCCAGCAGTCTTAGACAGGGTGCCGACGAGCAGTACTTC
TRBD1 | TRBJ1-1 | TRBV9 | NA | CASSVVPGGVIGTEAFF | TGTGCCAGCAGCGTAGTTCCAGGGGGCGTAATTGGCACTGAAGCTTTCTTT
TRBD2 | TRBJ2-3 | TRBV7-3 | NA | CASSIMGLPTDTQYF | TGTGCCAGCAGCATAATGGGACTACCCACAGATACGCAGTATTTT
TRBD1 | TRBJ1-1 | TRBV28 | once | CASSSSGTGVGNTEAFF | TGTGCCAGCTCCTCATCCGGGACAGGGGTAGGAAACACTGAAGCTTTCTTT
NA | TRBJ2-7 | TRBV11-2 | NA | CASKLGAYEQYF | TGTGCCAGCAAGCTTGGGGCCTACGAGCAGTACTTC
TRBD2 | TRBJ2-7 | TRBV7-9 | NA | CASSLGTTSGFYEQYF | TGTGCCAGCAGCCTTGGGACCACTAGCGGGTTCTACGAGCAGTACTTC
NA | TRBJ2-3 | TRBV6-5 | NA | CASSPRDTDTQYF | TGTGCCAGCAGTCCCAGGGACACCGATACGCAGTATTTT
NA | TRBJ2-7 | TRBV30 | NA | CAWGVVGHEQYF | TGTGCCTGGGGGGTGGTAGGTCACGAGCAGTACTTC
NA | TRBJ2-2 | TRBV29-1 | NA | CSPVGGYSILNTGELFF | TGCAGCCCAGTAGGGGGGTATTCTATCCTGAACACCGGGGAGCTGTTTTTT
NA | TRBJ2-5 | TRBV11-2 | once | CASSLGGVLWGETQYF | TGTGCCAGCAGCTTAGGCGGAGTACTATGGGGAGAGACCCAGTACTTC
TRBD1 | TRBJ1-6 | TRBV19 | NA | CASNARGTNSPLHF | TGTGCCAGTAACGCCAGGGGGACTAATTCACCCCTCCACTTT
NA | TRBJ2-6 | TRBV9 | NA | CASGGVSGANVLTF | TGTGCCAGCGGAGGGGTTAGTGGGGCCAACGTCCTGACTTTC